This TCR beta chain was identified in a study of blood T cells in healthy people across ages (dated by TCRdb to between 2014 and 2016). About the full investigation: In model experiments, template switching captured about one uniquely barcoded TCR beta cDNA molecule for every two T cells. The donors were divided into four age groups: young (average 16 years), middle-aged (around 41), aged (around 59) and long-lived (82). Two additional independent replicas of 1 million unique cDNA reads from the same blood draw were analyzed for two donors (one aged 18 to 29 and one aged 80 or older). Donors of different ages were randomly distributed across sequencing lanes to avoid experimental bias. Using deep sequencing normalized with unique cDNA molecular identifiers, the study measured how TCR beta repertoire diversity changes with age.

The roughly 37 donors, aged 6 to 90 years, were systemically healthy Caucasian individuals from Russia. About 9.8 milliliters of peripheral blood were drawn from each donor into EDTA-treated Vacutainer tubes. Ficoll-Paque density-gradient centrifugation was used to isolate PBMCs, with at least 6 million per sample. Total RNA, at least 6 micrograms per sample, was extracted from PBMCs with Trizol reagent. The percentages of naive CD45RAhigh/CD27high T cells were determined by flow cytometry on a PBMC aliquot from every donor. CDR1 and CDR2 were assigned from the germline V gene as SQVTM and ANQGSEA. The CDR3 numbers 15 residues from cysteine through phenylalanine. The retained sequence is limited to the CDR3, 45 bases, with the frame set at the first base. V and J are trimmed by 7 bases and 7 bases, and the gene matches miss 7 bases of the junction. Library generation was performed with 5' RACE. The instrument was an Illumina HiSeq 2500. A second 7 to 11 cycle PCR used a sample-barcoded 5' primer and a J-beta primer mix. Each TCR beta cDNA molecule received a unique molecular identifier from a template-switch 5' adaptor carrying 12 random nucleotides. Each sample yielded at least 2.5 million CDR3-containing paired-end reads. All of the RNA was converted into first-strand cDNA using the Mint cDNA synthesis kit, with a TRBC-specific oligonucleotide serving as the primer. All cDNA was treated with uracil-DNA glycosylase and then went through a first 18-cycle PCR with the universal primers M1SS and BC2_uni_R. From the authors' description of their analysis: For normalization, 1 million high-quality reads were randomly selected from each sample, with every read carrying a distinct molecular identifier. Reads with shared molecular identifiers were discarded instead of being binned into consensus sequences. MiTCR, run with a Q25 quality threshold and the strictest error-elimination algorithm, handled CDR3 identification, clonotype clustering and error correction. Lower-bound total TCR beta diversity was estimated with a nonparametric unseen species model using Euler transformation. TCRdb's own reprocessing of the public reads used fastp at Q25 and MiXCR and kept productive beta chains. Entries are consolidated by CDR3 protein sequence, retaining the most common genes and DNA. None of the V and J calls come from the authors' own analysis; TCRdb made them. Across this sample there are roughly 800,000 distinct CDR3 sequences, with 55% to 70% seen only once. The top ten clones comprise 22% of the sample.

With regard to this clonotype: Its cognate antigen has yet to be identified. Base qualities are not provided; no much larger clone lies one nucleotide away.

Beyond this particular receptor, the publication reports: Conclusive comparison of naive and antigen-experienced compartments was prevented by the profiling of bulk unsorted PBMCs. Estimates of total diversity from one million sequenced T cells were regarded as lower bounds and underestimates. The percentage of naive T cells measured by flow cytometry correlated strongly with observed TCR beta diversity. Observed TCR beta diversity per million T cells fell roughly linearly with age, and a significant reduction was already apparent by age roughly 40. Compared with the aged group, more naive CD4+ T cells, fewer expanded clones and increased TCR diversity were shown by the long-lived group, suggesting age selection. The CMV infection status of donors was not known, potentially confounding age-related changes in expanded clonotypes.

Input material: blood. This receptor was identified in a young man in good health. The V and J genes are TRBV29-1 and TRBJ2-2; TRBD2 matches 15 bases in the middle. The CDR3 has the sequence CSAVGLAGGFGELFF. In nucleotide form, the sequence is TGCAGCGCCGTCGGACTAGCGGGAGGGTTCGGGGAGCTGTTTTTT.